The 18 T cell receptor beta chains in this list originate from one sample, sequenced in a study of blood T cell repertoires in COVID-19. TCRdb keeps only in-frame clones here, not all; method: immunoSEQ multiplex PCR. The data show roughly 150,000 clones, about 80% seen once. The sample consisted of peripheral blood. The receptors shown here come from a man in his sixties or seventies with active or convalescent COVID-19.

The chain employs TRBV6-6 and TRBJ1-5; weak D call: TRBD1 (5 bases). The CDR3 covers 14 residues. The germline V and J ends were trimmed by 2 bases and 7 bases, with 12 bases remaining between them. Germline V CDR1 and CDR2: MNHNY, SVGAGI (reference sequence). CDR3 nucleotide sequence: TGTGCCAGCAGTTACGGCAGGGATGACCAGCCCCAGCATTTT. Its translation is CASSYGRDDQPQHF.

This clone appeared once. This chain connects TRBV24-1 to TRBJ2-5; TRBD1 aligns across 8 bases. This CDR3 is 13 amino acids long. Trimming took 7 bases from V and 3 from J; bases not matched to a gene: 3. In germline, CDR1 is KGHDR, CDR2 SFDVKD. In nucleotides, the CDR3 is TGTGCCACCAGACAGACAGGGGAAGAGACCCAGTACTTC. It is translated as CATRQTGEETQYF.

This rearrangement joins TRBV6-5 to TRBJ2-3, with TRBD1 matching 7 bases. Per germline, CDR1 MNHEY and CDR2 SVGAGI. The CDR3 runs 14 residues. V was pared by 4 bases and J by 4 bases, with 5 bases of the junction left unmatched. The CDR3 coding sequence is TGTGCCAGCAGTTCGAGACAGGGTGCAGATACGCAGTATTTT. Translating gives CASSSRQGADTQYF.

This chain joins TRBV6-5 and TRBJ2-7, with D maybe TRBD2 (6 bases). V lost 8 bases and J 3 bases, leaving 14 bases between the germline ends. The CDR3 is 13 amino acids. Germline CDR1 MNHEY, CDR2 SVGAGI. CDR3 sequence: CASFGAGNYEQYF. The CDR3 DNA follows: TGTGCCAGCTTCGGGGCGGGGAACTACGAGCAGTACTTC.

CDR3 residues: CASSIDYYTGELFF. As DNA, the CDR3 is TGTGCCAGTAGTATTGACTATTATACCGGGGAGCTGTTTTTT. This chain uses TRBV19 with TRBJ2-2; maybe TRBD2 (5 bases). Trimming shortened V by 3 bases and J by 5 bases, and 10 bases separated the two germline ends. The CDR3 is 14 residues long. Per the germline V gene, CDR1 is LNHDA and CDR2 is SQIVND (reference sequence).

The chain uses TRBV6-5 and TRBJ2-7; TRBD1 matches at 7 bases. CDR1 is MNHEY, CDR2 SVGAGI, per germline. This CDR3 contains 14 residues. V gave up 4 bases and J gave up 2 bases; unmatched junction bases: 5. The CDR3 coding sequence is TGTGCCAGCAGTTCCGACAGGGCTCCCTACGAGCAGTACTTC. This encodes CASSSDRAPYEQYF.

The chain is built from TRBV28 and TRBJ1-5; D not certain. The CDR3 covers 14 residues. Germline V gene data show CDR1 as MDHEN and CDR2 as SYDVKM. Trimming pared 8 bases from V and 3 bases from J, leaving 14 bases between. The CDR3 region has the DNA TGTGCCAGCGCTGAACACAACCCCAATCAGCCCCAGCATTTT. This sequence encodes CASAEHNPNQPQHF.

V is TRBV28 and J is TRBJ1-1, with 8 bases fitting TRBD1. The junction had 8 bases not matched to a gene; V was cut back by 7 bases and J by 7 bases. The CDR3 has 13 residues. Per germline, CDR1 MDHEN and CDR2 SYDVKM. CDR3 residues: CASIQTGTGEAFF. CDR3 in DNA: TGTGCCAGCATCCAAACCGGGACAGGTGAAGCTTTCTTT.

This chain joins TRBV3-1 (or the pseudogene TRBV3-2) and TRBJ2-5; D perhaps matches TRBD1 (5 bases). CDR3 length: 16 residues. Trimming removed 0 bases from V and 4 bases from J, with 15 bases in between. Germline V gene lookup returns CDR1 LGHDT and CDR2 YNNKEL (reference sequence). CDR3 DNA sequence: TGTGCCAGCAGCCAAGAGGGCAGGGAAGAAGGAGAGACCCAGTACTTC. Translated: CASSQEGREEGETQYF.

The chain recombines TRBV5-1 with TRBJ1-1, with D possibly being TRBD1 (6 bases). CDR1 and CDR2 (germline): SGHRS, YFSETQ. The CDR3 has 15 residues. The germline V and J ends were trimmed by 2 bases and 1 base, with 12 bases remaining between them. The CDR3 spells CASSLQGNGNTEAFF. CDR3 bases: TGCGCCAGCAGCTTACAGGGTAACGGGAACACTGAAGCTTTCTTT.

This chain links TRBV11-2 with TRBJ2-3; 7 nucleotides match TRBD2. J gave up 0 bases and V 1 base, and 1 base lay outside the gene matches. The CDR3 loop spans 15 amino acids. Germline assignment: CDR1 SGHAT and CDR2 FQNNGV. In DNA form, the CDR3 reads TGTGCCAGCAGCTTAGGGGAGGGGAGCACAGATACGCAGTATTTT. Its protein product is CASSLGEGSTDTQYF.

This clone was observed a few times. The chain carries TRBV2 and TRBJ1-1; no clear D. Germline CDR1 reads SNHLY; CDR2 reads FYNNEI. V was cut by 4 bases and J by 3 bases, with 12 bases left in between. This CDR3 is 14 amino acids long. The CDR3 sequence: CASSGSWRDTEAFF. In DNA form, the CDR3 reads TGTGCCAGCAGTGGCAGTTGGAGGGACACTGAAGCTTTCTTT. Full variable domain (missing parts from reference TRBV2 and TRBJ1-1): EPEVTQTPSHQVTQMGQEVILRCVPISNHLYFYWYRQILGQKVEFLVSFYNNEISEKSEIFDDQFSVERPDGSNFTLKIRSTKLEDSAMYFCASSGSWRDTEAFFGQGTRLTVV.

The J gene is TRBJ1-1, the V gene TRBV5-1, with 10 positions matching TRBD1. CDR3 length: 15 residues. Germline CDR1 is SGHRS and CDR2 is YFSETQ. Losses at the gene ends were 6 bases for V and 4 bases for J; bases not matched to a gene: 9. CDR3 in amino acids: CASTETGGRVTEAFF. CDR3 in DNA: TGCGCCAGCACCGAGACAGGGGGCCGCGTCACTGAAGCTTTCTTT.

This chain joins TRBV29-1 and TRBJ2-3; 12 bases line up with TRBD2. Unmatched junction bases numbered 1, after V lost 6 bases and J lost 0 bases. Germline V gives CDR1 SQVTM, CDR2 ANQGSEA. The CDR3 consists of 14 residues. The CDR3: CSVLAGGSTDTQYF. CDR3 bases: TGCAGCGTCCTAGCGGGAGGGAGCACAGATACGCAGTATTTT.

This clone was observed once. In nucleotides, the CDR3 is TGCAGCGTTGTTGGCCAGAACTATGGCTACACCTTC. This sequence encodes CSVVGQNYGYTF. J is TRBJ1-2 and V is TRBV29-1; D call uncertain. The germline gives CDR1 SQVTM, CDR2 ANQGSEA. V dropped 4 bases and J dropped 2 bases, with 8 bases sitting between them. The CDR3 runs to 12 residues. The full variable domain, with the rest looked up from reference TRBV29-1 and TRBJ1-2, is SAVISQKPSRDICQRGTSLTIQCQVDSQVTMMFWYRQQPGQSLTLIATANQGSEATYESGFVIDKFPISRPNLTFSTLTVSNMSPEDSSIYLCSVVGQNYGYTFGSGTRLTVV.

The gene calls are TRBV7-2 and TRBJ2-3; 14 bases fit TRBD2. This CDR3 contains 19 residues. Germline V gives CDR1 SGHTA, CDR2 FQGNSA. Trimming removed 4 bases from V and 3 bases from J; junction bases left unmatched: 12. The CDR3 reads CASSSRLAGGPSATDTQYF. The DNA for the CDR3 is TGTGCCAGCAGCTCCCGACTAGCGGGAGGGCCCTCGGCAACAGATACGCAGTATTTT.

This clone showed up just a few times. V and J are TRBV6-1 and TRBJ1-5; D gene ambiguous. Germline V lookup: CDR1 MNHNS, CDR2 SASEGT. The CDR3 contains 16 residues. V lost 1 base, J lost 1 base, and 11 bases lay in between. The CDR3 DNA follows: TGTGCCAGCAGTGAAGTTGCGGGGATCAGCAATCAGCCCCAGCATTTT. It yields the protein CASSEVAGISNQPQHF.

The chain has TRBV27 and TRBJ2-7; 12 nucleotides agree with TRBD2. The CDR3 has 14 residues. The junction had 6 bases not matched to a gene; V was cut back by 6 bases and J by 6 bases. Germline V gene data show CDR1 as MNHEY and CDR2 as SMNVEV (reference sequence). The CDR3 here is CASRSGLAGTEQYF. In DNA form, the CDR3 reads TGTGCCAGCAGATCAGGACTAGCGGGAACCGAGCAGTACTTC.